The present TCR beta chain was sequenced within a study of blood T cell repertoires in COVID-19. Study-level background: There were acute and convalescent COVID-19 samples, and they came from the United States, Italy and Spain. PBMCs, B-cell-depleted T cells, or T cells were the source of the cDNA or gDNA that made up the material.

This CDR3 has 15 amino acids. V gave up 6 bases and J gave up 2 bases; unmatched junction bases: 6. Germline lookup yields CDR1 LNHNV and CDR2 YYDKDF (reference sequence). Under the authors' procedure: Researchers report that nucleated cell counts were estimated from reference gene primer amplification. The method was immunoSEQ multiplex PCR; TCRdb's version includes in-frame clones alone and lacks a portion of them. From that table come the V and J calls and clone size; the DNA was used to work out D and trimming. The table records about 140,000 clones, about 83% of them present only once. The origin of this receptor is a woman between 40 and 55 years old with acute or convalescent COVID-19. The genes are TRBV15 and TRBJ2-1; 8 nucleotides agree with TRBD2. Sequenced sample: peripheral blood. The CDR3, as DNA: TGTGCCACCAGTAGAAGCGGGAGCACCTACAATGAGCAGTTCTTC. Translating it yields CATSRSGSTYNEQFF.